The 5 T cell receptor beta chains reported below all come from one sample, sequenced in a study of T cell responses to AZD1222 COVID-19 vaccine (TCRdb year 2021). Libraries came from the immunoSEQ multiplex PCR assay. TCRdb stores this immuneACCESS table with in-frame sequences only. Part of the clones is absent; in the studies checked, under half of the shortfall reflects unresolved V genes, and no reason is known for the rest. The sample records nearly 100,000 clones, more than 70% of which are singletons. The ten largest clones capture less than 3.5% of the sample. Sample time point, as interpreted from the label and publication: baseline before first vaccination. This specimen was peripheral blood, taken on day 0 of AZD1222 vaccination. The source of these receptors is an adult in good health.

This clone has more than one count but fewer than ten. CDR3 region: CASSENRGGLETQYF. The CDR3 region has the DNA TGTGCCAGCAGCGAGAACCGGGGGGGCCTGGAGACCCAGTACTTC. This chain uses TRBV7-2 with TRBJ2-5, with 8 bases identical to TRBD2. This CDR3 has 15 amino acids. V lost 5 bases, J lost 5 bases, and 10 bases stayed unmatched. Germline V gives CDR1 SGHTA, CDR2 FQGNSA.

The gene calls are TRBV18 and TRBJ2-5, with TRBD1 matching over 8 bases. The J segment lost 1 base and the V segment lost 6 bases, leaving 1 base of the junction unmatched. Germline CDR1 is KGHSH and CDR2 is LQKENI. The CDR3 has 13 residues. This CDR3 reads CASSGQGQETQYF. The CDR3 DNA follows: TGTGCCAGCTCCGGACAGGGCCAAGAGACCCAGTACTTC.

CDR3 protein: CASSGAGNEKLFF. The CDR3 DNA reads as TGTGCCAGCAGCGGGGCTGGTAATGAAAAACTGTTTTTT. This chain uses TRBV6-5 with TRBJ1-4, with a tentative D call TRBD1 (5 bases). The germline V gene encodes CDR1 MNHEY and CDR2 SVGAGI. V was clipped by 6 bases and J by 4 bases, with 9 bases between them. This CDR3 is built from 13 residues.

V is TRBV28 and J is TRBJ1-5; 7 bases map to TRBD1. The germline gives CDR1 MDHEN, CDR2 SYDVKM. Germline trimming cut 4 bases from V and 6 bases from J; bases unmatched to any gene: 6. The CDR3 length is 14 residues. DNA for the CDR3: TGTGCCAGCAGTTCCAGACAGGGAGCTCAGCCCCAGCATTTT. Translation gives CASSSRQGAQPQHF.

The chain has TRBV3-1 (or the pseudogene TRBV3-2) and TRBJ2-4, with TRBD2 matching over 16 bases. Germline CDR1 LGHDT, CDR2 YNNKEL (reference sequence). The trim removed 3 bases at V and 8 bases at J, leaving 4 bases unmatched. This CDR3 contains 16 residues. CDR3 protein: CASSQGLAGGQDIQYF. CDR3 sequence (DNA): TGTGCCAGCAGCCAGGGACTAGCGGGGGGGCAGGACATTCAGTACTTC.